This TCR beta chain appears in the sequencing data of a study of CD8 T cells in ankylosing spondylitis. Findings and limits, study-wide: Eight highly homologous variants formed a TCR beta motif that appeared characteristic of ankylosing spondylitis blood. Matched ankylosing spondylitis synovial fluid reportedly showed significant enrichment of disease-linked clones. Certain motif variants had earlier been reported in reactive arthritis synovial fluid and blood.

The ends were cut back, 3 bases at V and 3 bases at J, with 12 bases in the middle. The CDR3 contains 14 residues. The germline gives CDR1 WNHNN, CDR2 SYGVQD (reference sequence). TCRdb independently ran MiXCR on the 5' RACE reads; one entry per CDR3 protein. The table has around 770,000 distinct CDR3 sequences, about 12% seen once. Turning to this clonotype: Antigen specificity is unknown.

The source of this sequence is a male donor with ankylosing spondylitis. The chain has TRBV10-1 and TRBJ2-7, with D possibly being TRBD1 (7 bases). Sequencing input: blood, either unsorted or a sorted T cell fraction (not recorded which). Here the CDR3 reads CASSDGGGNYEQYF. In DNA, the CDR3 is TGCGCCAGCAGTGATGGAGGGGGCAACTACGAGCAGTACTTC.